The 11 T cell receptor beta chains below all came from one sample that was sequenced in a study of blood T cells in healthy people across ages. Primed by a sample-barcoded 5' primer and a J-beta primer mix, a second PCR proceeded for about 7 to 12 cycles. In TCRdb, the 5' RACE reads were re-called with MiXCR into one record per CDR3 protein. Of 1.5 million or so distinct CDR3 sequences listed, approximately 39% are singletons. The sample comprised blood. Receptor source: a woman under 30 in good health.

The chain couples TRBV7-3 to TRBJ2-1, with a tentative D call TRBD2 (7 bases). From germline, CDR1 is SGHTA and CDR2 FQGTGA. Trimming cost V 3 bases and J 5 bases, with 17 bases left between them. The CDR3 spans 16 residues. As DNA, the CDR3 is TGTGCCAGCAGCTTGGCAGTTGAGGGGGGGGACAATGAGCAGTTCTTC. Protein product: CASSLAVEGGDNEQFF.

This clonotype was observed a handful of times. The J gene is TRBJ1-2, the V gene TRBV5-1, with TRBD1 matching over 8 bases. This CDR3 comprises 14 residues. CDR1 is SGHRS, CDR2 YFSETQ, per germline. V shed 5 bases, J shed 8 bases, and the junction held 11 bases outside the gene matches. CDR3 bases: TGCGCCAGCAGATACCTGGACAGGGAAAACGGCTACACCTTC. It yields the protein CASRYLDRENGYTF.

This chain links TRBV11-2 with TRBJ1-2; possibly TRBD1 for D (6 bases). Deletions cut 3 bases from V and 6 bases from J, with 14 bases between. Per germline, CDR1 SGHAT and CDR2 FQNNGV. The CDR3 length is 14 residues. The CDR3 DNA is TGTGCCAGCAGCTTCAGGGGCGCTTTCCATGGCTACACCTTC. It translates to CASSFRGAFHGYTF.

In the case of this clonotype: One base away lies a much larger clone, so this may be a sequencing read error. The chain links TRBV9 to TRBJ1-1, with D unclear. CDR3 length equals 12 residues. CDR1 SGDLS and CDR2 YYNGEE come from the germline V gene. CDR3 region: CASSVGNAEAFF. The DNA of the CDR3 is TGTGCCAGCAGCGTAGGGAACGCTGAAGCTTTCTTT.

This rearrangement joins TRBV4-1 to TRBJ1-4; 9 positions match TRBD1. The CDR3 runs to 15 residues. The V gene end was trimmed by 1 base and the J gene end by 7 bases; junction bases not matched to a gene: 4. The germline V gene encodes CDR1 MGHRA and CDR2 YSYEKL. In DNA form, the CDR3 reads TGCGCCAGCAGCCAAGTGGTGACAGGGGGTGAAAAACTGTTTTTT. This gives the protein CASSQVVTGGEKLFF.

This clonotype was found a few times. This chain joins TRBV28 and TRBJ1-5; 8 bases fit TRBD1. Per germline, CDR1 MDHEN and CDR2 SYDVKM. J was trimmed by 4 bases and V by 3 bases; bases with no gene match: 5. The CDR3 sequence is 15 residues long. CDR3: CASSFLTGENQPQHF. CDR3 DNA sequence: TGTGCCAGCAGTTTTCTGACAGGGGAAAATCAGCCCCAGCATTTT.

A few counts support this clonotype. The chain couples TRBV12-1 to TRBJ2-7; TRBD2, the table's D call, lacks a check against the DNA. TRBV12-1 is a pseudogene segment. The CDR3 consists of 17 residues. The CDR3 region has the DNA TGTGCCAGCAGCGACCAGACTAGCGGGAGATCTGGCAATGAGCAGTACTTC. Its translation: CASSDQTSGRSGNEQYF.

This chain joins TRBV6-2 or TRBV6-3 and TRBJ2-7, with a weak D call TRBD1 (7 bases). Trimming shortened V by 5 bases and J by 0 bases, and 17 bases separated the two germline ends. Per germline, CDR1 MNHEY and CDR2 SVGEGT. There are 16 residues in the CDR3. The CDR3 bases are TGTGCCAGCAGTACACACAGGGGAGGCATCTCCTACGAGCAGTACTTC. As protein: CASSTHRGGISYEQYF.

This clonotype has a handful of counts. This chain joins TRBV20-1 and TRBJ1-5; 9 bases line up with TRBD1. The J segment lost 7 bases and the V segment lost 6 bases, leaving 10 bases of the junction unmatched. Germline CDR1 DFQATT, CDR2 SNEGSKA (reference sequence). This CDR3 contains 14 residues. CDR3: CSASKDRGNQPQHF. The DNA of the CDR3 is TGCAGTGCCTCCAAGGACAGGGGAAACCAGCCCCAGCATTTT.

This clonotype was detected only a few times. Here the CDR3 DNA reads TGTGCCAGCAGTGACCCGGGACTAGAGGAGACCCAGTACTTC. Its translation is CASSDPGLEETQYF. The chain links TRBV12-3 or TRBV12-4 to TRBJ2-5; 8 bases fit TRBD2. The CDR3 is 14 amino acids. Trimming cost V 5 bases and J 5 bases; bases outside gene matches: 7.

The chain has TRBV18 and TRBJ1-2; 8 bases match TRBD1. Germline CDR1 KGHSH, CDR2 LQKENI. V was clipped by 3 bases and J by 8 bases; unmatched bases: 5. The CDR3 has 13 amino acids. CDR3 DNA: TGTGCCAGCTCACCTCAGGGGGCCTTAGGCTACACCTTC. Amino acid sequence: CASSPQGALGYTF.